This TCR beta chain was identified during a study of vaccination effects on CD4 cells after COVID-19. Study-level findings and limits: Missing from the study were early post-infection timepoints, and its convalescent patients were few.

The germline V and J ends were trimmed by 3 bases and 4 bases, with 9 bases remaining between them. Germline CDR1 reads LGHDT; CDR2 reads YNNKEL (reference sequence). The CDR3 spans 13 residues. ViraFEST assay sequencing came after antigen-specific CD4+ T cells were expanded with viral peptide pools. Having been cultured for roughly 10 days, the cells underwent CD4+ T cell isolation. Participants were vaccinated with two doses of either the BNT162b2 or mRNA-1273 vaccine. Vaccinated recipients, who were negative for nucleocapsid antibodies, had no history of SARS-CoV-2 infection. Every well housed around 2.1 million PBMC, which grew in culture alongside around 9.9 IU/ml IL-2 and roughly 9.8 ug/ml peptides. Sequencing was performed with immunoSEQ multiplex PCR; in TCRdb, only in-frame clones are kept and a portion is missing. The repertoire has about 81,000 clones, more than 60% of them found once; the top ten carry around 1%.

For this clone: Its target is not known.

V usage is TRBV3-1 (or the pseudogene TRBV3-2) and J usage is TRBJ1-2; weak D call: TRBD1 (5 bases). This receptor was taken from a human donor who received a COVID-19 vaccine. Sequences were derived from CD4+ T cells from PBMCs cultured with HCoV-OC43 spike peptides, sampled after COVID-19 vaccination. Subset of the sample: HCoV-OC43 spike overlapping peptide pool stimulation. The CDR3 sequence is CASSQGRPYGYTF. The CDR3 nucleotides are TGTGCCAGCAGCCAGGGACGCCCCTATGGCTACACCTTC.